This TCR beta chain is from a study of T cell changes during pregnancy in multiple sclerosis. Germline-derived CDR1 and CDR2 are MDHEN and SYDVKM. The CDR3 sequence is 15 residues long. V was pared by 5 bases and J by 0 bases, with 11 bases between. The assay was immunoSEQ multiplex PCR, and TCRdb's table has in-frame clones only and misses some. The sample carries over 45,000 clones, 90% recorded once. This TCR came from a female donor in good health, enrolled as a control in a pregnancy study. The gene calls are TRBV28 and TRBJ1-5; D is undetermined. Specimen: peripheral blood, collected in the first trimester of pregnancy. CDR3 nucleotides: TGTGCCAGCAGTCCCGCAGTTTATAGCAATCAGCCCCAGCATTTT. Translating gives CASSPAVYSNQPQHF.